The entry below gives a single TCR beta chain sequence along with its context. The data were obtained in a study of CD8 T cells in Susac syndrome. For the study at large: Patients with Susac syndrome had blood drawn and were at that point therapy-naive, on corticosteroids, or on intravenous immunoglobulin alone.

RNA totalling roughly 0.5 to 1 ug underwent reverse transcription with random hexamers. Multiplex immunoSEQ PCR targeted 54 Vbeta and 13 Jbeta TCR beta segments. TCRdb passed the immunoSEQ multiplex PCR reads through MiXCR, listing each CDR3 protein once. This repertoire shows 100,000 to 150,000 distinct CDR3 sequences, around 95% found once; its top ten account for 0.2% to 0.25%. The clonotype was recovered from a human donor with Susac syndrome. Material: CD8+ T cells from PBMCs.

CDR3 nucleotides: TGTGCCAGCAGAATACAGGGTTTGAGTGGCTACACCTTC. Translating gives CASRIQGLSGYTF. V gene TRBV7-2 combines with J gene TRBJ1-2, with D tentatively TRBD1 (6 bases). This CDR3 has 13 amino acids. Trimming left V 6 bases short and J 7 bases short, with 15 bases between. Per germline, CDR1 SGHTA and CDR2 FQGNSA. Complete variable domain (other parts from reference TRBV7-2 and TRBJ1-2): GAGVSQSPSNKVTEKGKDVELRCDPISGHTALYWYRQSLGQGLEFLIYFQGNSAPDKSGLPSDRFSAERTGGSVSTLTIQRTQQEDSAVYLCASRIQGLSGYTFGSGTRLTVV.